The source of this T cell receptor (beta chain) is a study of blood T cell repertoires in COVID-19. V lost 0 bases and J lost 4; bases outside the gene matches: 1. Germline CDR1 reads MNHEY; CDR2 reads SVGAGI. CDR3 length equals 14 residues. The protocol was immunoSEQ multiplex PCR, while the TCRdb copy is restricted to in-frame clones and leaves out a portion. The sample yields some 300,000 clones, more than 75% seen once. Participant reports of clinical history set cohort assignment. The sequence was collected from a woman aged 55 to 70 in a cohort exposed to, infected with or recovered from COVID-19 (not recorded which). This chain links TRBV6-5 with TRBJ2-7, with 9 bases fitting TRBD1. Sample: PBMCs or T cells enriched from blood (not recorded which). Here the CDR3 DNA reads TGTGCCAGCAGTTACTCGGACAGGGGATACGAGCAGTACTTC. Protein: CASSYSDRGYEQYF.